This T cell receptor beta chain appears in the sequencing data of a study of blood T cells in healthy people across ages. This clonotype was detected a few times. The donors, aged about 6 to 90, were healthy Caucasians from Russia. Primed by a sample-barcoded 5' primer and a J-beta primer mix, a second PCR proceeded for 7 to 11 cycles. TCRdb passed the 5' RACE reads through MiXCR, listing each CDR3 protein once. The repertoire holds about 1.6 million distinct CDR3 sequences, with almost 35% as singletons. The germline V and J ends were trimmed by 0 bases and 2 bases, with 19 bases remaining between them. This CDR3 is 18 amino acids long.

This sequence joins TRBV12-3 or TRBV12-4 and TRBJ2-5, with D possibly matching TRBD1 (6 bases). The specimen sequenced was blood. The origin of this receptor is a woman in her twenties or thirties in good health. This CDR3 is CASSLARGTRNTQETQYF. DNA of the CDR3: TGTGCCAGCAGTTTAGCGCGAGGGACACGCAATACACAAGAGACCCAGTACTTC.